This T cell receptor (beta chain) was identified in a study of radiation and T cells in renal cell carcinoma. Here immunoSEQ multiplex PCR was the method, and the copy in TCRdb shows in-frame clones only, minus some. The table has fewer than 10,000 clones, less than 70% seen once. The sample's treatment: treatment-naive control, cytoreductive nephrectomy. Treatment-naive patients without radiation supplied the control tumors at nephrectomy. Controls included a handful of female and about a dozen male donors, resected 2011 to 2014. This CDR3 comprises 15 residues. Germline V gene sequence: CDR1 SGHVS, CDR2 FQNEAQ. V shed 3 bases and J 3 bases; nucleotides not matched to a gene: 5.

The sequence was obtained from a man between 60 and 75 years old with renal cell carcinoma. Sequencing was performed on tumor tissue, taken from a patient whose treatment was nephrectomy without radiotherapy. The chain combines TRBV7-8 with TRBJ2-7, with 10 positions matching TRBD2. The DNA for the CDR3 is TGTGCCAGCAGCTTCCGACTAGCGGGTAACTACGAGCAGTACTTC. This gives the protein CASSFRLAGNYEQYF.